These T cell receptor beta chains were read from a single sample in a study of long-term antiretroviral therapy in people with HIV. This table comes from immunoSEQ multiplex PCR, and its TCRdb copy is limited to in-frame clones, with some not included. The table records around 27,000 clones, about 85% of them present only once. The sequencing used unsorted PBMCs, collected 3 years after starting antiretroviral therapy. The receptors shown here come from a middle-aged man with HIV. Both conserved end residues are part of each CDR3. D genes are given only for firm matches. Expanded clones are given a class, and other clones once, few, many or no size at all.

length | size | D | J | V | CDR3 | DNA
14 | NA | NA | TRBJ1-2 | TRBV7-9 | CASSYIDTYYGYTF | TGTGCCAGCAGCTACATCGATACCTACTATGGCTACACCTTC
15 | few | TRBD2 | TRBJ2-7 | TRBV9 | CASSVDSGGVREQYF | TGTGCCAGCAGCGTAGATAGCGGGGGGGTTCGCGAGCAGTACTTC
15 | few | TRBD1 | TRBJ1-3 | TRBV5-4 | CASSIQGQAGNTIYF | TGTGCCAGCAGCATACAGGGACAGGCTGGAAACACCATATATTTT
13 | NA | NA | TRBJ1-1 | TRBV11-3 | CASSLRDESEAFF | TGTGCCAGCAGCTTAAGGGACGAATCTGAAGCTTTCTTT
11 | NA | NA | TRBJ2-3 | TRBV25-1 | CASKGGDTQYF | TGTGCCAGCAAAGGGGGGGATACGCAGTATTTT
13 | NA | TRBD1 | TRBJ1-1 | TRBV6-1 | CASRLGTGGQAFF | TGTGCCAGCAGATTAGGGACAGGGGGCCAAGCTTTCTTT
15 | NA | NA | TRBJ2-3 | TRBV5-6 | CASSLGPGDTDTQYF | TGTGCCAGCAGCTTGGGTCCGGGGGACACAGATACGCAGTATTTT
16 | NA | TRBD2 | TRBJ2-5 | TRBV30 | CAWSPWTSGRFQTQYF | TGTGCCTGGAGTCCATGGACTAGCGGGAGATTTCAGACCCAGTACTTC
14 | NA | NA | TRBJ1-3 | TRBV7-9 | CASSLTGRSDTIYF | TGTGCCAGCAGCCTCACAGGGCGGTCGGACACCATATATTTT
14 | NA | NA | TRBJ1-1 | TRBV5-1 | CASSSGNMNTEAFF | TGCGCCAGCAGCTCGGGCAACATGAACACTGAAGCTTTCTTT
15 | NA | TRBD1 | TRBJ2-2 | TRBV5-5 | CASSFTGVNTGELFF | TGTGCCAGCAGCTTTACAGGGGTCAATACCGGGGAGCTGTTTTTT